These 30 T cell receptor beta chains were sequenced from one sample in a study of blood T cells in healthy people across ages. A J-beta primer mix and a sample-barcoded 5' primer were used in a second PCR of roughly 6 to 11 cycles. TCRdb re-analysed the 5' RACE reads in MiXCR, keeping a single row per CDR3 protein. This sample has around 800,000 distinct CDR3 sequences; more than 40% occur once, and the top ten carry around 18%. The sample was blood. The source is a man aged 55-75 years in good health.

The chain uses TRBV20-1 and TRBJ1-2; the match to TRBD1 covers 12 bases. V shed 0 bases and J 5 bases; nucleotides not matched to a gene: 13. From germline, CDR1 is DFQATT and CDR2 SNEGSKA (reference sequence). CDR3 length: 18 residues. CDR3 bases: TGCAGTGCTAGAGATTCGTCTTATTGGGACAGGGGGCATTATGGCTACACCTTC. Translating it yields CSARDSSYWDRGHYGYTF.

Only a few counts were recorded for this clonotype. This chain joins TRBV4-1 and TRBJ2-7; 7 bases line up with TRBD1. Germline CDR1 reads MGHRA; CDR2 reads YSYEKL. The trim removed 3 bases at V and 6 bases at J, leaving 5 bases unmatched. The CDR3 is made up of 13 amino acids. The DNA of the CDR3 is TGCGCCAGCAGCCACGCGACAGGGACCGAGCAGTACTTC. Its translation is CASSHATGTEQYF.

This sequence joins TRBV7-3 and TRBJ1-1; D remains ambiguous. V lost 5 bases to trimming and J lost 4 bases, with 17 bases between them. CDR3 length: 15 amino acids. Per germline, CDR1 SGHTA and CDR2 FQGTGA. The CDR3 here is CASSPQPGTGTEAFF. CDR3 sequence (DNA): TGTGCCAGCAGCCCTCAGCCGGGTACGGGCACTGAAGCTTTCTTT.

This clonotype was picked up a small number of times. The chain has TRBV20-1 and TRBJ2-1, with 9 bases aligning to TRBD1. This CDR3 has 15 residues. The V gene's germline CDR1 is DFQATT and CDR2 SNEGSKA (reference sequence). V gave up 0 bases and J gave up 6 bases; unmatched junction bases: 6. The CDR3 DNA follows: TGCAGTGCTAGAGATCCCGGGACAGGGATCAATGAGCAGTTCTTC. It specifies CSARDPGTGINEQFF.

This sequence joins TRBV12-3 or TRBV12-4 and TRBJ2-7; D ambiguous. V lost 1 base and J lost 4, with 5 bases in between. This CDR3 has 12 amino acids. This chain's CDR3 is CASSLEDYEQYF. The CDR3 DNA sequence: TGTGCCAGCAGTTTAGAGGATTACGAGCAGTACTTC.

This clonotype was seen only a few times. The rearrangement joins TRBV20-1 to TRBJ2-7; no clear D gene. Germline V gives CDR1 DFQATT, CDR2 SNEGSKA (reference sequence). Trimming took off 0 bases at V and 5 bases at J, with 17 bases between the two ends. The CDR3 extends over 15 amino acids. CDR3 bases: TGCAGTGCTAGAGATCTCGTGCAAGGCGACCACGAGCAGTACTTC. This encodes CSARDLVQGDHEQYF.

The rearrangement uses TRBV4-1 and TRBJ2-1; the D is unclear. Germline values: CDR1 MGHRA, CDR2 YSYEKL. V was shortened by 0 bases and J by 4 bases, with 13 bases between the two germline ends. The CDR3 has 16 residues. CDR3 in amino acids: CASSQDVRPEYNEQFF. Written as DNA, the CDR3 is TGCGCCAGCAGCCAAGATGTGAGGCCGGAGTACAATGAGCAGTTCTTC.

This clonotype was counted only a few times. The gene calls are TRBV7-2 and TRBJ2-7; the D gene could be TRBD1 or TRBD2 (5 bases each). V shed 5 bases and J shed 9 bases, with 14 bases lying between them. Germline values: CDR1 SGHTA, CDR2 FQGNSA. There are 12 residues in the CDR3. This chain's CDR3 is CASSPGRVVQYF. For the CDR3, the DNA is TGTGCCAGCAGCCCGGGACGGGTCGTGCAGTACTTC. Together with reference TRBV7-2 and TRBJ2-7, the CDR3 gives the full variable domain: GAGVSQSPSNKVTEKGKDVELRCDPISGHTALYWYRQSLGQGLEFLIYFQGNSAPDKSGLPSDRFSAERTGGSVSTLTIQRTQQEDSAVYLCASSPGRVVQYFGPGTRLTVT.

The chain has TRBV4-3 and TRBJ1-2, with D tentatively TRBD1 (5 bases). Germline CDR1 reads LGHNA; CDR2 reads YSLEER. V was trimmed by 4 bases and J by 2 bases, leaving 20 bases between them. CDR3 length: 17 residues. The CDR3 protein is CASSPSWGGSNNYGYTF. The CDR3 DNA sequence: TGCGCCAGCAGCCCCTCCTGGGGGGGGTCGAACAACTATGGCTACACCTTC.

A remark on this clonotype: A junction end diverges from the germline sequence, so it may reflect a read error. CDR3 sequence reads: CASSLRQYEKYF. Here the CDR3 DNA reads TGTGCCAGCAGTTTAAGGCAGTACGAGAAGTACTTC. This rearrangement joins TRBV27 to TRBJ2-7; no clear D. The CDR3 covers 12 residues. The germline V gene has CDR1 MNHEY and CDR2 SMNVEV (reference sequence).

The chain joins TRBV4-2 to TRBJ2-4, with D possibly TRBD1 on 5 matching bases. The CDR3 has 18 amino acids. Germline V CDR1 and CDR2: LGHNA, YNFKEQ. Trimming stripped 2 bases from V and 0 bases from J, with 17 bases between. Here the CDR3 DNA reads TGTGCCAGCAGCCAACGTACCCCACAGGCGGTAGCCAAAAACATTCAGTACTTC. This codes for CASSQRTPQAVAKNIQYF.

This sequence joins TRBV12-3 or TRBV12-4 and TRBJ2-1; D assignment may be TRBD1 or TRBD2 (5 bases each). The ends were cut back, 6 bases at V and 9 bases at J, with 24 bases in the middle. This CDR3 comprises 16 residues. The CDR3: CASSPLRGPSAGEQFF. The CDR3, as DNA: TGTGCCAGCAGCCCTCTTAGGGGACCGTCAGCAGGTGAGCAGTTCTTC.

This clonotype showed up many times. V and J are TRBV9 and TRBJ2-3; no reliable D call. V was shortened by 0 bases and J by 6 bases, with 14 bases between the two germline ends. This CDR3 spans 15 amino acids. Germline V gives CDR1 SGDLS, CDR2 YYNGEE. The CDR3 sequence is CASSVGSIQYDTQYF. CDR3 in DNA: TGTGCCAGCAGCGTAGGTAGTATACAGTATGATACGCAGTATTTT.

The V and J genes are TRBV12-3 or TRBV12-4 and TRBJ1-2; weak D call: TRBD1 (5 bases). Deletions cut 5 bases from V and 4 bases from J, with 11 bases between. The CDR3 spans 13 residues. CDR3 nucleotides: TGTGCCAGCAGTGTCAGGGAAATCTATGGCTACACCTTC. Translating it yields CASSVREIYGYTF.

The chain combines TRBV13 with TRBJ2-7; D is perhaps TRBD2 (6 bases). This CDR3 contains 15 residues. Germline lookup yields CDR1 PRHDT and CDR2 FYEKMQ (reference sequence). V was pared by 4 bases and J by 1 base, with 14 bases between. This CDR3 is CASSYLGGKSYEQYF. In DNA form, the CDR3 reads TGTGCCAGCAGCTACTTGGGGGGAAAGTCCTACGAGCAGTACTTC.

Here the CDR3 DNA reads TGCGCCAGCAGCCAATATCTAGACAGATCCACAGATACGCAGTATTTT. Protein sequence: CASSQYLDRSTDTQYF. The rearrangement joins TRBV5-1 to TRBJ2-3; TRBD1 might be the D (5 bases). CDR3 length: 16 residues. CDR1 and CDR2 (germline): SGHRS, YFSETQ. V was pared by 4 bases and J by 2 bases, with 17 bases between.

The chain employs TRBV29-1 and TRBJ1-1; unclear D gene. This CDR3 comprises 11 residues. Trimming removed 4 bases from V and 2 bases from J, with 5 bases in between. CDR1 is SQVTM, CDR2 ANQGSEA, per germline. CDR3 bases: TGCAGCGTTGGGGAAAACACTGAAGCTTTCTTT. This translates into CSVGENTEAFF.

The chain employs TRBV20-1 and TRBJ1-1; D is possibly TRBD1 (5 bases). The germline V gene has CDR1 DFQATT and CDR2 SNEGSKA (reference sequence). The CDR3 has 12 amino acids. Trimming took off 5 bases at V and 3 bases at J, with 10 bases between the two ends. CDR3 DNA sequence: TGCAGTGCTGGAGGGGAATACACTGAAGCTTTCTTT. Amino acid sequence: CSAGGEYTEAFF.

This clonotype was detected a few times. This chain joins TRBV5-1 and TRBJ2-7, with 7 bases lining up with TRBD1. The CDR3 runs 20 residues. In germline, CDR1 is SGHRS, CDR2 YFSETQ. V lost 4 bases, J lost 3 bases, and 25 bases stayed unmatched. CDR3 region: CASSQPAHYRQGWVDYEQYF. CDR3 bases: TGCGCCAGCAGCCAGCCCGCTCATTACCGACAGGGTTGGGTGGACTACGAGCAGTACTTC.

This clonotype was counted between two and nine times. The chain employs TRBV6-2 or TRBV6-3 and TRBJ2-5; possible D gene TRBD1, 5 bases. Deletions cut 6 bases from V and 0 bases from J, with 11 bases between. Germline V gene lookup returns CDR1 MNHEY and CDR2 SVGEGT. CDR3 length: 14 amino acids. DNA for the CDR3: TGTGCCAGCAGGAAGACAGCGAACCAAGAGACCCAGTACTTC. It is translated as CASRKTANQETQYF.

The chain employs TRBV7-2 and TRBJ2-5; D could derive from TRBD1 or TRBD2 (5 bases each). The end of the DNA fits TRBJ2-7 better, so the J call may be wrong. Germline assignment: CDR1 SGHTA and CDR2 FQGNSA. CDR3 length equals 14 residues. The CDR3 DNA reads TGTGCCAGCAGCTTGGACCTGTGGGACGACGAGCAGTACTTC. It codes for CASSLDLWDDEQYF.

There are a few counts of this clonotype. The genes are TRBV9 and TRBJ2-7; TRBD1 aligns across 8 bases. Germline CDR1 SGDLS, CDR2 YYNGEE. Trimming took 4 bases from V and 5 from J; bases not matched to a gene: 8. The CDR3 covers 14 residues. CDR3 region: CASSPRTGLNEQYF. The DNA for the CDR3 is TGTGCCAGCAGCCCCCGGACAGGGTTGAACGAGCAGTACTTC.

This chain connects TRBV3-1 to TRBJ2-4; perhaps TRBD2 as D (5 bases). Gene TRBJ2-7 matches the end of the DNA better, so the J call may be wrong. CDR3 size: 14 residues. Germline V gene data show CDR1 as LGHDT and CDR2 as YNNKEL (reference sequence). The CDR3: CASSQEIGTYEQYF. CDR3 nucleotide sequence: TGTGCCAGCAGCCAAGAGATCGGGACCTACGAGCAGTACTTC.

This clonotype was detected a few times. In DNA, the CDR3 is TGTGCCAGCAGTTACTCGAAATTGGGTGAGCAGTTCTTC. Protein product: CASSYSKLGEQFF. The chain carries TRBV6-5 and TRBJ2-1; no firm D call. V was pared by 0 bases and J by 9 bases, with 9 bases between. The germline V gene encodes CDR1 MNHEY and CDR2 SVGAGI. The CDR3 totals 13 residues.

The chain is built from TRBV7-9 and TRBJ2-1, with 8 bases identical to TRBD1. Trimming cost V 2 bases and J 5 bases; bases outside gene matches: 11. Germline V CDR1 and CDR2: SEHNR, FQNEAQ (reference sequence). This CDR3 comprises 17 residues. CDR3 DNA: TGTGCCAGCAGCTTACCCCTTGGACAGGGTAAAGACAATGAGCAGTTCTTC. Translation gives CASSLPLGQGKDNEQFF. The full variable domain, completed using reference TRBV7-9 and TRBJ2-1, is DTGVSQNPRHKITKRGQNVTFRCDPISEHNRLYWYRQTLGQGPEFLTYFQNEAQLEKSRLLSDRFSAERPKGSFSTLEIQRTEQGDSAMYLCASSLPLGQGKDNEQFFGPGTRLTVL.

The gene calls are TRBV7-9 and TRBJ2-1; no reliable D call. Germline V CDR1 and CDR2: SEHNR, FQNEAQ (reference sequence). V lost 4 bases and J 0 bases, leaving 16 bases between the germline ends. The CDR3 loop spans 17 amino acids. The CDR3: CASSSLTGESSYNEQFF. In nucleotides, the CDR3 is TGTGCCAGCAGCTCTCTCACTGGAGAGAGCTCCTACAATGAGCAGTTCTTC.

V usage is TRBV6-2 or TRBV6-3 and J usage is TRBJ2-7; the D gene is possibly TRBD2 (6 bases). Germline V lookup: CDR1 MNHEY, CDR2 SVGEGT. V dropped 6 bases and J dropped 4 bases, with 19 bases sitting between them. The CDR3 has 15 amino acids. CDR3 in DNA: TGTGCCAGCAGCAACGCAACAGTGGGGGGTTACGAGCAGTACTTC. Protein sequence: CASSNATVGGYEQYF.

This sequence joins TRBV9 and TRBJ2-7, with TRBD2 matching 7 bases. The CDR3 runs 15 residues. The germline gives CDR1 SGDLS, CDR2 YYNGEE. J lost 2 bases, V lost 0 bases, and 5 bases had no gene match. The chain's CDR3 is CASSVAASGPYEQYF. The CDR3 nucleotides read TGTGCCAGCAGCGTAGCGGCTAGCGGACCCTACGAGCAGTACTTC.

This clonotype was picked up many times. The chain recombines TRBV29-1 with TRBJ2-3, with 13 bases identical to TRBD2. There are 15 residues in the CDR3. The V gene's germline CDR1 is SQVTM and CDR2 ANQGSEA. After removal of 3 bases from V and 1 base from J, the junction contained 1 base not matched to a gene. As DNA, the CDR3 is TGCAGCGTTGAGGGGACTAGCGGGGGCACAGATACGCAGTATTTT. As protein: CSVEGTSGGTDTQYF.

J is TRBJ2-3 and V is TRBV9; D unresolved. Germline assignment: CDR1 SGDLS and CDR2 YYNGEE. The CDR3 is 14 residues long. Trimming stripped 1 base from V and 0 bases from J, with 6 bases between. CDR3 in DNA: TGTGCCAGCAGCGTAATGACTAGCACAGATACGCAGTATTTT. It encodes CASSVMTSTDTQYF. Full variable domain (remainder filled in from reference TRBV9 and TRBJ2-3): DSGVTQTPKHLITATGQRVTLRCSPRSGDLSVYWYQQSLDQGLQFLIQYYNGEERAKGNILERFSAQQFPDLHSELNLSSLELGDSALYFCASSVMTSTDTQYFGPGTRLTVL.